These T cell receptor beta chains were read from a single sample in a study of CD8+ T cells in alopecia areata. Profiled with immunoSEQ multiplex PCR; TCRdb holds only in-frame clones, not every one. Here the sample spans over 6,000 clones, about two thirds being singletons. The material sequenced was skin, taken at week 0. The receptors derive from a human donor with alopecia areata. CDR3s include the opening cysteine and the closing phenylalanine or tryptophan. Each record gives: V gene, J gene, clone size, D gene, CDR3 DNA, CDR3 protein. The D gene is left open where the match is weak. Size is omitted from some rows. Given values are once, few, many or a class for expanded clones.

v_gene: TRBV19
j_gene: TRBJ2-7
abundance: -
d_gene: TRBD2
CDR3nt: TGTGCCAGTAGTCCATTAGCGGGGAGGAGCTCCTACGAGCAGTACTTC
CDR3aa: CASSPLAGRSSYEQYF

v_gene: TRBV6-5
j_gene: TRBJ1-5
abundance: -
d_gene: -
CDR3nt: TGTGCCAGCAGTTACTCAGATTTGTTTAGCAATCAGCCCCAGCATTTT
CDR3aa: CASSYSDLFSNQPQHF

v_gene: TRBV5-6
j_gene: TRBJ2-3
abundance: -
d_gene: -
CDR3nt: TGTGCCAGCAGCTTGACAGGGACAGATACGCAGTATTTT
CDR3aa: CASSLTGTDTQYF

v_gene: TRBV7-9
j_gene: TRBJ2-2
abundance: few
d_gene: TRBD2
CDR3nt: TGTGCCAGCAGCCCGCGGGGGGCAAACACCGGGGAGCTGTTTTTT
CDR3aa: CASSPRGANTGELFF

v_gene: TRBV10-2
j_gene: TRBJ1-5
abundance: -
d_gene: TRBD1
CDR3nt: TGCGCCAGCAGTTCGTCAGGGGGCTTGTATAGCAATCAGCCCCAGCATTTT
CDR3aa: CASSSSGGLYSNQPQHF

v_gene: TRBV5-6
j_gene: TRBJ2-1
abundance: -
d_gene: TRBD2
CDR3nt: TGTGCCAGCAGCCCCGGGGGGACGGCAACCTACAATGAGCAGTTCTTC
CDR3aa: CASSPGGTATYNEQFF

v_gene: TRBV6-5
j_gene: TRBJ2-7
abundance: -
d_gene: TRBD1
CDR3nt: TGTGCCAGCAGTTCCCGGGACAGGGGGACCTACGAGCAGTACTTC
CDR3aa: CASSSRDRGTYEQYF

v_gene: TRBV7-3
j_gene: TRBJ2-6
abundance: few
d_gene: TRBD1
CDR3nt: TGTGCCAGCAGCTTTACTGGACAGGGGGCTGGGGCCAACGTCCTGACTTTC
CDR3aa: CASSFTGQGAGANVLTF

v_gene: TRBV7-9
j_gene: TRBJ2-3
abundance: -
d_gene: TRBD2
CDR3nt: TGTGCCAGCAGCTTAGCGACTCTGCGGGGGGCAGATACGCAGTATTTT
CDR3aa: CASSLATLRGADTQYF

v_gene: TRBV11-2
j_gene: TRBJ2-1
abundance: -
d_gene: -
CDR3nt: TGTGCCAGCAGCGCGCCGGGGAGTCGCCCCTACAATGAGCAGTTCTTC
CDR3aa: CASSAPGSRPYNEQFF

v_gene: TRBV7-2
j_gene: TRBJ1-5
abundance: -
d_gene: TRBD1
CDR3nt: TGTGCCAGCAGCCCCTTAGGGACAGCAGGAAGCAATCAGCCCCAGCATTTT
CDR3aa: CASSPLGTAGSNQPQHF

v_gene: TRBV11-2
j_gene: TRBJ2-2
abundance: -
d_gene: TRBD1
CDR3nt: TGTGCCAGCAGCATACTGAGACAGGGGGCGAACACCGGGGAGCTGTTTTTT
CDR3aa: CASSILRQGANTGELFF

v_gene: TRBV28
j_gene: TRBJ1-5
abundance: -
d_gene: -
CDR3nt: TGTGCCAGCAGATCCGACGGGAATAGCAATCAGCCCCAGCATTTT
CDR3aa: CASRSDGNSNQPQHF

v_gene: TRBV6-5
j_gene: TRBJ1-2
abundance: -
d_gene: TRBD1
CDR3nt: TGTGCCAGCAGTTATATCCGGACAGGGGGCGGCTATGGCTACACCTTC
CDR3aa: CASSYIRTGGGYGYTF

v_gene: TRBV7-3
j_gene: TRBJ2-1
abundance: -
d_gene: TRBD2
CDR3nt: TGTGCCAGCAGCCCAGGGACTAGCGGGGCTACCTACAATGAGCAGTTCTTC
CDR3aa: CASSPGTSGATYNEQFF

v_gene: TRBV7-8
j_gene: TRBJ2-7
abundance: -
d_gene: -
CDR3nt: TGTGCCAGCAGCACCAGACAGGCCTACGAGCAGTACTTC
CDR3aa: CASSTRQAYEQYF

v_gene: TRBV18
j_gene: TRBJ1-3
abundance: -
d_gene: TRBD1
CDR3nt: TGTGCCAGCTCACCGCTTCCGGGACAGGGAACAAACACCATATATTTT
CDR3aa: CASSPLPGQGTNTIYF

v_gene: TRBV2
j_gene: TRBJ1-4
abundance: -
d_gene: TRBD1
CDR3nt: TGTGCCAGCAGTGAGTCCGGGACAGGGAGTGCCATCGATGAAAAACTGTTTTTT
CDR3aa: CASSESGTGSAIDEKLFF

v_gene: TRBV6-1
j_gene: TRBJ2-7
abundance: -
d_gene: TRBD2
CDR3nt: TGTGCCAGCAGTGAAGACACTAGCGGGGGGTCCGAGCAGTACTTC
CDR3aa: CASSEDTSGGSEQYF

v_gene: TRBV6-6
j_gene: TRBJ2-3
abundance: -
d_gene: -
CDR3nt: TGTGCCAGCAGACTCACCTCGGATACGCAGTATTTT
CDR3aa: CASRLTSDTQYF

v_gene: TRBV2
j_gene: TRBJ2-6
abundance: -
d_gene: -
CDR3nt: TGTGCCAGCAGTGAATGGCCATTCTCTGGGGCCAACGTCCTGACTTTC
CDR3aa: CASSEWPFSGANVLTF

v_gene: TRBV6-1
j_gene: TRBJ1-1
abundance: -
d_gene: -
CDR3nt: TGTGCCAGCACGCAGGATCAAGCTAACACTGAAGCTTTCTTT
CDR3aa: CASTQDQANTEAFF

v_gene: TRBV9
j_gene: TRBJ2-6
abundance: few
d_gene: -
CDR3nt: TGTGCCAGCAGCGCGTCCGGGGCCAACGTCCTGACTTTC
CDR3aa: CASSASGANVLTF

v_gene: TRBV18
j_gene: TRBJ2-6
abundance: -
d_gene: -
CDR3nt: TGTGCCAGCTCACTACAGGGTGGGTCTGGGGCCAACGTCCTGACTTTC
CDR3aa: CASSLQGGSGANVLTF

v_gene: TRBV7-9
j_gene: TRBJ2-5
abundance: few
d_gene: -
CDR3nt: TGTGCCAGCAGCTTATATCAAGAGACCCAGTACTTC
CDR3aa: CASSLYQETQYF

v_gene: TRBV19
j_gene: TRBJ1-1
abundance: once
d_gene: -
CDR3nt: TGTGCCAGTAGGAGGTTGGGCAACACTGAAGCTTTCTTT
CDR3aa: CASRRLGNTEAFF

v_gene: TRBV27
j_gene: TRBJ2-7
abundance: -
d_gene: -
CDR3nt: TGTGCCAGCAGGGCTCTCTCCTACGAGCAGTACTTC
CDR3aa: CASRALSYEQYF

v_gene: TRBV29-1
j_gene: TRBJ2-5
abundance: few
d_gene: -
CDR3nt: TGCAGCGTTGAAGAGGGGTTCGGGGTATTCGAGACCCAGTACTTC
CDR3aa: CSVEEGFGVFETQYF

v_gene: TRBV7-8
j_gene: TRBJ1-2
abundance: -
d_gene: -
CDR3nt: TGTGCCAGCAGCTTAGTGAGTTCGCTGGGGAACTATGGCTACACCTTC
CDR3aa: CASSLVSSLGNYGYTF

v_gene: TRBV9
j_gene: TRBJ2-3
abundance: -
d_gene: TRBD1
CDR3nt: TGTGCCAGCAGCGGTCGACAGGGGGCGTTGGGAGATACGCAGTATTTT
CDR3aa: CASSGRQGALGDTQYF

v_gene: TRBV11-2
j_gene: TRBJ1-1
abundance: -
d_gene: TRBD1
CDR3nt: TGTGCCAGCAGCTTAGGTGGACAGGGATCGGCGCAAGCCTCAGCTTTCTTT
CDR3aa: CASSLGGQGSAQASAFF

v_gene: TRBV7-8
j_gene: TRBJ2-2
abundance: -
d_gene: -
CDR3nt: TGTGCCAGCAGCTTAGCGACCCGGGGCTCGAACACCGGGGAGCTGTTTTTT
CDR3aa: CASSLATRGSNTGELFF

v_gene: TRBV7-2
j_gene: TRBJ2-7
abundance: once
d_gene: -
CDR3nt: TGTGCCAGCAGCAAGGATACCCTCTACGAGCAGTACTTC
CDR3aa: CASSKDTLYEQYF

v_gene: TRBV9
j_gene: TRBJ2-3
abundance: -
d_gene: -
CDR3nt: TGTGCCAGCAGCAAATCCGGTGGCGTCACAGATACGCAGTATTTT
CDR3aa: CASSKSGGVTDTQYF

v_gene: TRBV7-2
j_gene: TRBJ1-4
abundance: -
d_gene: -
CDR3nt: TGTGCCAGCAGCTCCCGCCGTGCAAAAGATGAAAAACTGTTTTTT
CDR3aa: CASSSRRAKDEKLFF

v_gene: TRBV7-9
j_gene: TRBJ2-3
abundance: -
d_gene: -
CDR3nt: TGTGCCAGCAGCTTAGCGTCCAGGGGCACAGATACGCAGTATTTT
CDR3aa: CASSLASRGTDTQYF

v_gene: TRBV15
j_gene: TRBJ2-7
abundance: -
d_gene: -
CDR3nt: TGTGCCACCAGCAGAGACCGGTTCGCCTACGAGCAGTACTTC
CDR3aa: CATSRDRFAYEQYF